Reported below is one T cell receptor beta chain. What it binds is unknown. Germline V lookup: CDR1 SEHNR, CDR2 FQNEAQ (reference sequence). The V and J ends lost 0 bases and 4 bases respectively, with 10 bases between them. This CDR3 spans 16 amino acids. The sequenced template was cDNA made from the entire isolated RNA. TCRdb keeps only in-frame clones here, not all; method: immunoSEQ multiplex PCR. The repertoire consists of 600,000 to 700,000 clones, with about an eighth occurring once and the leading ten covering 0.09% to 0.15%. The record originates from a study of beta chain features in type 1 diabetes. At the level of the study: Sorted cell examination encompassed approximately 110 million cells across all samples.

A heparinised blood draw that averaged about 110 mL was obtained once from each donor. Central memory, naive, regulatory and stem cell-like memory CD4+ cells were sorted by CD45RO/CCR7/CD25/CD127/CD95/CD27. Overall study results and limits: A cDNA-based sequencing approach could over-represent cells with high TCR expression. Moderately but significantly shorter TCRB CDR3s were found in Type 1 diabetes patients in all four CD4+ subsets.

The TCR originated in a man aged 25-45 years with type 1 diabetes. This chain joins TRBV7-9 and TRBJ2-6, with D uncertain. The sample comprised naive CD4+ T cells from blood. The CDR3 is CASSLALVLGANVLTF. CDR3 DNA: TGTGCCAGCAGCTTAGCGTTGGTCCTCGGGGCCAACGTCCTGACTTTC.